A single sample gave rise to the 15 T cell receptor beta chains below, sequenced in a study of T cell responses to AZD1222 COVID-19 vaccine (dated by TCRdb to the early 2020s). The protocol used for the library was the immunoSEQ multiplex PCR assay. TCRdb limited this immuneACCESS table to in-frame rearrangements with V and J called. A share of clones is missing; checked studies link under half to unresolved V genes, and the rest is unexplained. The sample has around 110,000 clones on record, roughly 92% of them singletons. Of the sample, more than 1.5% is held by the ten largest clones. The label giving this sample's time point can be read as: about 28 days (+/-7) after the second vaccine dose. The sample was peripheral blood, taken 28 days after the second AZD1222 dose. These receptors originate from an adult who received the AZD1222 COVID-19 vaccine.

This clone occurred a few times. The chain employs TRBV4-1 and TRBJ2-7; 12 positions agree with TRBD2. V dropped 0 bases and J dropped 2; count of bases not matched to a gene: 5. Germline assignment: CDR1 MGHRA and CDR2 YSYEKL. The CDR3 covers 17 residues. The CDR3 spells CASSQELAGGPPYEQYF. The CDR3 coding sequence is TGCGCCAGCAGCCAAGAGCTAGCGGGAGGGCCCCCCTACGAGCAGTACTTC.

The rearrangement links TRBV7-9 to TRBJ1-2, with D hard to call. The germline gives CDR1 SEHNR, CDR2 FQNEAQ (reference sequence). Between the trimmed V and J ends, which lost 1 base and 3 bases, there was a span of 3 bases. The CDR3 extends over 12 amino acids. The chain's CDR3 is CASSLDYYGYTF. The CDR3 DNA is TGTGCCAGCAGCTTAGATTACTATGGCTACACCTTC. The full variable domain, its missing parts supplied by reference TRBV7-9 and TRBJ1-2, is DTGVSQNPRHKITKRGQNVTFRCDPISEHNRLYWYRQTLGQGPEFLTYFQNEAQLEKSRLLSDRFSAERPKGSFSTLEIQRTEQGDSAMYLCASSLDYYGYTFGSGTRLTVV.

The CDR3 here is CASSVTSGTGGGEQYF. The CDR3 DNA reads as TGTGCCAGCAGTGTCACCTCCGGGACAGGGGGCGGTGAGCAGTACTTC. V is TRBV6-1 and J is TRBJ2-7, with 12 positions matching TRBD1. The CDR3 covers 16 residues. Germline lookup yields CDR1 MNHNS and CDR2 SASEGT. The junction had 11 bases not matched to a gene; V was cut back by 4 bases and J by 7 bases.

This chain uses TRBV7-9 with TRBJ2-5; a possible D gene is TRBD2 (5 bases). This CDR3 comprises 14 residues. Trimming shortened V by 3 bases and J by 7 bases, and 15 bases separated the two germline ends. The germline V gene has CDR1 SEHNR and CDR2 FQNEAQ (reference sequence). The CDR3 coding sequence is TGTGCCAGCAGCTTCGGGGAGAGCATCGGGACCCAGTACTTC. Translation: CASSFGESIGTQYF.

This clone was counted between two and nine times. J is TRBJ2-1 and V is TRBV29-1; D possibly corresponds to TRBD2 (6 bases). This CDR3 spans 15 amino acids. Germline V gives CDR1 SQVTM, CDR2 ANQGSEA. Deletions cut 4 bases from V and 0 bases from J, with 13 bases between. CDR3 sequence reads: CSVVERAVSYNEQFF. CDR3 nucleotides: TGCAGCGTTGTTGAGCGGGCCGTCTCCTACAATGAGCAGTTCTTC.

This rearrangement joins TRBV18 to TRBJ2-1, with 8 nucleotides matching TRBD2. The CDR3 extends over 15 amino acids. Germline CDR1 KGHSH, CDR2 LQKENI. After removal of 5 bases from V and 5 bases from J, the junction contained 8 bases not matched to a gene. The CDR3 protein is CASSLPGGPHNEQFF. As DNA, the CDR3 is TGTGCCAGCTCATTGCCGGGAGGGCCACACAATGAGCAGTTCTTC.

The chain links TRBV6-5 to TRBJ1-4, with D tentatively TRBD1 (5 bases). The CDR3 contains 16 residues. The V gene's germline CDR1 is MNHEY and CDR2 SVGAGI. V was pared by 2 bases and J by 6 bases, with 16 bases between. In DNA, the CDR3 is TGTGCCAGCAGTTACACCGGGAGGGGCAGGGATGAAAAACTGTTTTTT. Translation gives CASSYTGRGRDEKLFF.

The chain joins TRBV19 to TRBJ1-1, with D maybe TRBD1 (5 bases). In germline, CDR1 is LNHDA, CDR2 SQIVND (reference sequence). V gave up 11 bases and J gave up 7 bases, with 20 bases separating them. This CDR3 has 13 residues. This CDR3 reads CAASGQGVFEAFF. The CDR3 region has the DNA TGTGCCGCCAGCGGGCAGGGAGTCTTTGAAGCTTTCTTT.

The CDR3 reads CASTDSPNTEAFF. The CDR3 DNA is TGTGCCAGCACTGACAGCCCAAACACTGAAGCTTTCTTT. The rearrangement joins TRBV28 to TRBJ1-1; TRBD1 is a possible D gene (5 bases). This CDR3 comprises 13 residues. Per germline, CDR1 MDHEN and CDR2 SYDVKM. V lost 7 bases to trimming and J lost 2 bases, with 11 bases between them.

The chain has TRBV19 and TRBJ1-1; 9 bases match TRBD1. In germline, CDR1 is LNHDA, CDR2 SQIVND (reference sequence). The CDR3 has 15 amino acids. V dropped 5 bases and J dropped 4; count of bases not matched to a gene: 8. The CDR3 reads CASSLHRGLGTEAFF. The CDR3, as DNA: TGTGCCAGTAGTCTCCACAGGGGGCTCGGCACTGAAGCTTTCTTT.

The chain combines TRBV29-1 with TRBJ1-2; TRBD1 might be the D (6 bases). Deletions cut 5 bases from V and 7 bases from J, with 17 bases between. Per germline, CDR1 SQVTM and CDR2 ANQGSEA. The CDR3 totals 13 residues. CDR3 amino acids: CSVYRDRASGYTF. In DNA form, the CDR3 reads TGCAGCGTTTACAGGGATAGGGCGAGTGGCTACACCTTC.

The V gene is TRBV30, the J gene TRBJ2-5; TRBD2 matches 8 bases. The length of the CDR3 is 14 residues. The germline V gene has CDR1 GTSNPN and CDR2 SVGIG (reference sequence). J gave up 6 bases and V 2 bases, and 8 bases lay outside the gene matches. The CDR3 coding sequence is TGTGCCTGGAGTATTGCGGGAGGTCTGCAGACCCAGTACTTC. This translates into CAWSIAGGLQTQYF.

The CDR3 nucleotides are TGTGCCAGCAGTGTCGGGACGGACCCTTCCTACGAGCAGTACTTC. Residues: CASSVGTDPSYEQYF. The genes are TRBV27 and TRBJ2-7; D could derive from TRBD1 or TRBD2 (5 bases each). V lost 5 bases and J lost 1, with 15 bases in between. Germline CDR1 is MNHEY and CDR2 is SMNVEV (reference sequence). The CDR3 covers 15 residues.

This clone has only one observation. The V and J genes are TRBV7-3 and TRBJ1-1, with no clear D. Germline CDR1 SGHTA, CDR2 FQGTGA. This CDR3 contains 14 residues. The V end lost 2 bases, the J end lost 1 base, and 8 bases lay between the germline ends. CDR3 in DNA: TGTGCCAGCAGCTTAGGGCAAACGAACACTGAAGCTTTCTTT. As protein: CASSLGQTNTEAFF.

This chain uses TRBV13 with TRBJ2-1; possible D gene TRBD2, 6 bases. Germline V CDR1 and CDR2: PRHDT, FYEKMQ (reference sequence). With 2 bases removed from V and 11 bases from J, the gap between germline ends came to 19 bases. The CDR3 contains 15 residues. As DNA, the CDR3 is TGTGCCAGCAGCTTAATAAGGGCGGGGCAAGTTAAGCAGTTCTTC. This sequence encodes CASSLIRAGQVKQFF.